This T cell receptor beta chain emerged from a study of blood T cell repertoires in COVID-19. Study in general: The samples span acute and convalescent COVID-19 from the United States, Italy and Spain.

CDR1 MNHEY and CDR2 SVGAGI come from the germline V gene. The CDR3 totals 13 residues. With 7 bases removed from V and 0 bases from J, the gap between germline ends came to 10 bases. How the authors handled the data: Researchers report that nucleated cell counts were estimated from reference gene primer amplification. The assay was immunoSEQ multiplex PCR, and TCRdb's table has in-frame clones only and misses some. Clone size and V and J calls were adopted from that table, with D and trimming inferred from the DNA. This table has 35,000 to 55,000 clones, 88% appearing once. The TCR was taken from a human donor in a cohort sampled during active COVID-19. V usage is TRBV6-5 and J usage is TRBJ2-7; tentatively, D is TRBD2 (7 bases). Sequencing was done on a sample of peripheral blood. CDR3 nucleotides: TGTGCCAGCAAAGGGGGGGTCTCCTACGAGCAGTACTTC. Amino acid sequence: CASKGGVSYEQYF.